A selection of T cell receptor beta chains follows, all from one sample in a study of type 1 regulatory T cells. TCRdb processed the reads anew with MiXCR; each CDR3 protein has one entry. The sample lists approximately 90,000 distinct CDR3 sequences, 25% to 40% occurring once. The sample consisted of CD4+ T cells, either the whole sample or a sorted fraction (not recorded which). These receptors all come from a human donor in good health. Each CDR3 is given with its conserved first and last residue. The order of the fields is D gene, V gene, clone size, J gene, CDR3 protein. The D gene is left open where the match is weak. Rows may omit the clone size; those that give it use once, few, many or a size class.

>NA|TRBV7-8|NA|TRBJ1-5
CASSLALPGTQPQHF
>TRBD1|TRBV7-2|few|TRBJ1-1
CASSLQGAKTEAFF
>NA|TRBV5-4|few|TRBJ2-7
CASSSKAANYEQYF
>NA|TRBV3-1|NA|TRBJ1-2
CASSLPRRGYTF
>NA|TRBV25-1|NA|TRBJ2-3
CASSGEIAGDTQYF
>NA|TRBV30|NA|TRBJ2-3
CAQNAGGVFTDTQYF
>TRBD2|TRBV5-1|NA|TRBJ2-7
CASSPSGSYEQYF
>NA|TRBV7-9|NA|TRBJ2-5
CASSFSTRIGETQYF
>NA|TRBV7-2|NA|TRBJ2-5
CASSVELTQYF
>NA|TRBV15|once|TRBJ2-2
CATSRDTRGTTGELFF
>TRBD2|TRBV5-5|NA|TRBJ2-7
CASSLVGFGGRETYEQYF
>NA|TRBV3-1|NA|TRBJ2-7
CASSHSGGEQYF
>TRBD1|TRBV7-9|NA|TRBJ2-2
CASNQPDRVTGELFF
>NA|TRBV6-5|NA|TRBJ2-1
CASSYSSVFYNEQFF
>TRBD1|TRBV6-6|few|TRBJ2-7
CASSRPGTAYEQYF
>NA|TRBV4-3|NA|TRBJ1-2
CASSQDSAGPNYGYTF
>NA|TRBV20-1|NA|TRBJ2-1
CSAREGHHFF
>TRBD2|TRBV4-2|NA|TRBJ2-5
CASSQGGSSGSAKETQYF
>TRBD2|TRBV5-4|NA|TRBJ2-7
CASSKLGGRVDEQYF
>TRBD2|TRBV20-1|few|TRBJ2-1
CSARPTSGGYNEQFF
>NA|TRBV12-3/TRBV12-4|NA|TRBJ1-2
CASSPGNANRRDTF
>NA|TRBV28|few|TRBJ1-3
CASTLDTGNSGNTIYF
>TRBD2|TRBV19|NA|TRBJ2-5
CASKTSGQETQYF
>NA|TRBV18|NA|TRBJ1-6
CASFDRGSNSPLHF
>TRBD1|TRBV5-1|NA|TRBJ2-7
CASRLDRGYEQYF
>NA|TRBV29-1|few|TRBJ2-7
CSVESEGDGSSYEQYF
>NA|TRBV12-3/TRBV12-4|NA|TRBJ2-1
CASSFDRGRGSYNEQFF
>NA|TRBV2|few|TRBJ2-3
CASRSPLFPDTQYF
>TRBD2|TRBV20-1|few|TRBJ2-3
CSAPSGRAALDTQYF
>NA|TRBV19|NA|TRBJ2-2
CASSIGQTYTGELFF
>TRBD1|TRBV12-3/TRBV12-4|NA|TRBJ1-5
CASSSGQGGQPQHF
>NA|TRBV12-3/TRBV12-4|NA|TRBJ2-1
CASSIQGCGNEQFF